What follows is one T cell receptor (beta chain) and its context. Antigen specificity is unknown. The limits of the CDR3 on the DNA are not certain, so only TCRdb's listed CDR3 is given. Assay used: immunoSEQ multiplex PCR; TCRdb lists only in-frame clones, some missing. The sample has about 54,000 clones, roughly 80% seen once. This sample's time point: baseline, week 1 (first vaccination visit). The treatment denotes: pre-vaccination baseline after standard-of-care therapy. The CDR3 spans 15 amino acids, including both terminal residues. Germline V CDR1 and CDR2: MNHNS, SASEGT. The sample comes from a study of a mutant IDH1 vaccine in newly diagnosed glioma. Regarding the study as a whole: Pseudoprogression appears to have had no connection to changes in top peripheral T cell clonotypes.

The sequence came from a man aged 18 to 30 with glioma. The V and J genes are TRBV6-1 and TRBJ2-7. The starting material was PBMCs, obtained from a glioma patient treated with radiotherapy, temozolomide or both. CDR3 loop: CASTPSVLGSYEQYF.